The rows below give T cell receptor beta chains drawn from one sample of a study of post-analysis software for immune sequencing data. TCRdb processed the PCR reads anew with MiXCR; each CDR3 protein has one entry. The table lists hundreds of thousands of distinct CDR3 sequences, 40% to 50% of them singletons. Sample: blood. The receptors derive from a girl between 5 and 17 years old with multiple sclerosis. Both conserved end residues are part of each CDR3. Each record gives: V gene, J gene, D gene, CDR3 protein. A D gene is named only where the DNA matches it firmly.

>TRBV15|TRBJ1-1|TRBD1
CATSKQGLNTEAFF
>TRBV10-1|TRBJ2-7|.
CASSESASARDEQYF
>TRBV5-1|TRBJ2-5|.
CASSNRPEETQYF
>TRBV12-3/TRBV12-4|TRBJ1-2|TRBD1
CASSSSDRVEGYTF
>TRBV12-3/TRBV12-4|TRBJ2-3|TRBD2
CASSRGRAPTDTQYF
>TRBV5-1|.|.
CASSVGGEPYYEQYF
>TRBV29-1|TRBJ2-7|.
CSVEDSGYEQYF
>TRBV20-1|.|TRBD2
CSARFRGVETQYF
>TRBV12-3/TRBV12-4|TRBJ1-5|TRBD1
CASSLRWDRAAGQPQHF
>TRBV7-2|TRBJ1-2|.
CASPTSPWGPNYGYTF
>TRBV20-1|TRBJ1-1|.
CSARDPGGPDTEAFF
>TRBV20-1|TRBJ1-1|TRBD1
CSASPGTAGNTEAFF
>TRBV7-9|TRBJ1-2|TRBD1
CASSSGQGNYGYTF
>TRBV7-9|TRBJ2-1|.
CASSRGNWGNEQFF
>TRBV5-1|TRBJ1-5|.
CASSLGDLNQPQHF
>TRBV12-3/TRBV12-4|TRBJ1-4|.
CASSLSATNEKLFF
>TRBV2|TRBJ2-5|.
CASSREKGLQETQYF
>TRBV7-3|TRBJ2-2|.
CASSPVATNTGELFF
>TRBV12-5|TRBJ2-6|TRBD1
CASGLVTGGAGANVLTF
>TRBV24-1|TRBJ1-1|.
CATRAEVNTEAFF
>TRBV29-1|TRBJ2-3|.
CSVEPGLHTDTQYF
>TRBV30|TRBJ1-5|.
CAWGGADHNQPRHF
>TRBV12-3/TRBV12-4|TRBJ1-2|TRBD1
CASSLSGRGGYTF
>TRBV7-9|TRBJ2-3|TRBD1
CASSFTGTGSVAQYF
>TRBV27|TRBJ2-7|.
CASSPIRTAYYEQYF
>TRBV6-5|TRBJ2-1|.
CASGVRGSYNEQFF
>TRBV13|TRBJ1-2|.
CASSLGRAGYTF
>TRBV21-1|TRBJ2-1|.
CASSKGHTSGGTSYNEQFF
>TRBV4-1|TRBJ1-4|TRBD1
CASSPGQGAGGEKLFF
>TRBV7-6|TRBJ1-2|.
CASRAGFSGGYTF
>TRBV12-3/TRBV12-4|TRBJ2-4|TRBD2
CASSAGLAGAKNIQYF
>TRBV4-1|TRBJ2-5|.
CASSQGPSKETQYF
>TRBV5-1|TRBJ1-2|.
CASSLDPDYGYTF
>TRBV3-1|TRBJ2-2|.
CASSQALALTQGTGELFF
>TRBV10-3|TRBJ1-5|TRBD1
CAISQDRPRVGNQPQHF
>TRBV7-8|TRBJ1-2|.
CASSLGGQNLYGYTF
>TRBV20-1|TRBJ2-1|.
CSARDWGWGNNEQFF
>TRBV10-3|TRBJ2-7|TRBD2
CAISELAGLSYEQYF
>TRBV20-1|TRBJ1-1|.
CSLRGTEAFF